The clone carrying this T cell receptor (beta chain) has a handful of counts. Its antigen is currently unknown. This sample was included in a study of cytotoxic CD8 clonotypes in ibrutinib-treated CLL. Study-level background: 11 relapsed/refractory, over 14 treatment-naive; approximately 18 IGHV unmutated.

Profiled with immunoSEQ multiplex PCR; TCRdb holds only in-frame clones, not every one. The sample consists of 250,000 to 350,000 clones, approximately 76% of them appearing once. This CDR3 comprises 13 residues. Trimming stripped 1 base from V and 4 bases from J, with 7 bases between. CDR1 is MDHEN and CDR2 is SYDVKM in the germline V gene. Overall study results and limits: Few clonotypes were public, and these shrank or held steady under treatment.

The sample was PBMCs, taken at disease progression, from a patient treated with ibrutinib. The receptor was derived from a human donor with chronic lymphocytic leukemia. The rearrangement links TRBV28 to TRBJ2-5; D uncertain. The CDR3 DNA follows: TGTGCCAGCAGTTTATTTAGGGTAGAGACCCAGTACTTC. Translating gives CASSLFRVETQYF. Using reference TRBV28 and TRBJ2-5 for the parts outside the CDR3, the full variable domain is DVKVTQSSRYLVKRTGEKVFLECVQDMDHENMFWYRQDPGLGLRLIYFSYDVKMKEKGDIPEGYSVSREKKERFSLILESASTNQTSMYLCASSLFRVETQYFGPGTRLLVL.